By share, the clone carrying this TCR beta chain ranks as medium-sized. The data were taken from a study of cytomegalovirus exposure and HLA in healthy donors. PCR amplification relied on 60 Vbeta primers (plus 13 Jbeta primers). Data came from immunoSEQ multiplex PCR; TCRdb stores just in-frame clones and leaves some out. The data show 85,000 to 100,000 clones, roughly 73% seen once. The CDR3 has 14 amino acids. V lost 2 bases to trimming and J lost 5 bases; unmatched junction nucleotides: 6. In germline, CDR1 is SGHTA, CDR2 FQGNSA. The chain is built from TRBV7-2 and TRBJ2-7, with 7 positions matching TRBD1. The TCR comes from a man between 50 and 59 years old in good health and CMV-seropositive. Sequenced material: PBMCs. The CDR3 reads CASSLIRDSHEQYF. In DNA form, the CDR3 reads TGTGCCAGCAGCTTAATCCGGGACAGTCACGAGCAGTACTTC.